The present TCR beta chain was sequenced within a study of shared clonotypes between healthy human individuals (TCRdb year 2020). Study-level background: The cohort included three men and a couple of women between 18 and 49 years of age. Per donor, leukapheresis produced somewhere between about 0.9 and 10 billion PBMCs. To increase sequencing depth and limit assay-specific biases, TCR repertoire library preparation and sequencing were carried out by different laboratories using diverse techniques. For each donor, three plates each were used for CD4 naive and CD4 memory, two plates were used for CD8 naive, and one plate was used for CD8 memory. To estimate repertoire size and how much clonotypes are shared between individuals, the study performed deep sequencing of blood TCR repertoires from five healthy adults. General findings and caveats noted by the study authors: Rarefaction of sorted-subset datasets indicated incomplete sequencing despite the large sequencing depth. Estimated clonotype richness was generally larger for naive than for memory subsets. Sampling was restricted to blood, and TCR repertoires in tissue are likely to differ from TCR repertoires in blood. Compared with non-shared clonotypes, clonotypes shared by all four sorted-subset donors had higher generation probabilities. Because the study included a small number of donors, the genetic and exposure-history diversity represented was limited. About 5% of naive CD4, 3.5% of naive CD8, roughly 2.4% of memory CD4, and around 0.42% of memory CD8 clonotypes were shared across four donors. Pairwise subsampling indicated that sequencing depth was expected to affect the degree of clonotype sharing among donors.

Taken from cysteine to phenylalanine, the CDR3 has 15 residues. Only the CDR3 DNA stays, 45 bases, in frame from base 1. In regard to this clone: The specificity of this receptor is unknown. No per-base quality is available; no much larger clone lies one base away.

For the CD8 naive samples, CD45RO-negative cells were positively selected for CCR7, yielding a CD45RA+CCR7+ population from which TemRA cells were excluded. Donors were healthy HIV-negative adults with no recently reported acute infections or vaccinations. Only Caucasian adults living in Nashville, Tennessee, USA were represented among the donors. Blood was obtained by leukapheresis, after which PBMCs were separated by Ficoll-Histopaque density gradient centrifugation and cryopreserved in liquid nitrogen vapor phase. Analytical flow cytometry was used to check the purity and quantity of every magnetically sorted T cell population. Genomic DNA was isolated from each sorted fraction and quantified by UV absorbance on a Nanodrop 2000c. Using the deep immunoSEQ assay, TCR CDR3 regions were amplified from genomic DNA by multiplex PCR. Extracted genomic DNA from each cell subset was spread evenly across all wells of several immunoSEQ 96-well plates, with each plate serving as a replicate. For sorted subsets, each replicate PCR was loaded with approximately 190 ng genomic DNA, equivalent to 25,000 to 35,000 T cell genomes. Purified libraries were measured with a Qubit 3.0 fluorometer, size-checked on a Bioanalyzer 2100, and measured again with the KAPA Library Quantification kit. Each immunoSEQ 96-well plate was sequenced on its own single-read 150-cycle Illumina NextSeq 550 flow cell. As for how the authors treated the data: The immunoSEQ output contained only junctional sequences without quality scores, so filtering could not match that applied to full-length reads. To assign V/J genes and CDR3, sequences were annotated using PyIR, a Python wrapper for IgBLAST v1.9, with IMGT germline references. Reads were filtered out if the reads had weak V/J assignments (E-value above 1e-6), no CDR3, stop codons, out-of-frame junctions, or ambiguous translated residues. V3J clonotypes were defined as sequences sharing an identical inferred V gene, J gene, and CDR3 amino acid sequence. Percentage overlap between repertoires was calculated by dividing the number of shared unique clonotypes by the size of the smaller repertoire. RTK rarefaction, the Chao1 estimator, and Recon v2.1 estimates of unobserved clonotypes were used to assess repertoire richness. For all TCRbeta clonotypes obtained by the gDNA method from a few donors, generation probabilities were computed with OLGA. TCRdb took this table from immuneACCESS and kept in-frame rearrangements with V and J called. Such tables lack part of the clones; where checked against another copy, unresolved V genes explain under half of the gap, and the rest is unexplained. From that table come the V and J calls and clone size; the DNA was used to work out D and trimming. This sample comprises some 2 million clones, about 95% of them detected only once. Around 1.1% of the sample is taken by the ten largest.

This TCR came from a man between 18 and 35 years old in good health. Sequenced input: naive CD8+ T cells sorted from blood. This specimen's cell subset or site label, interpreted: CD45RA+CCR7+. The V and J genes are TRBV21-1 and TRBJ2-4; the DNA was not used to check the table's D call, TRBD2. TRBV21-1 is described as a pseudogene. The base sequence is TGTGCCAGCAGCAAGAAGGAGAGGGAGAAAAACATTCAGTACTTC. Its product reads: CASSKKEREKNIQYF.